This T cell receptor (beta chain) was recovered during a study of immune evolution from preneoplasia to lung adenocarcinoma. Germline V gene sequence: CDR1 MNHNS, CDR2 SASEGT. Trimming took 2 bases from V and 5 from J; bases not matched to a gene: 16. This CDR3 region has 19 residues. Resections took place in Japan or China from about 2013 to 2018. Nucleic acids came from premalignant or tumor cells enriched by macro-dissection. The protocol was immunoSEQ multiplex PCR, while the TCRdb copy is restricted to in-frame clones and leaves out a portion. Of several thousand clones in the sample, around 80% were seen once.

This receptor was identified in an older donor with lung adenocarcinoma. This sequence joins TRBV6-1 and TRBJ2-7; 12 positions agree with TRBD2. The sample comprised FFPE minimally invasive lung adenocarcinoma tissue. CDR3 loop: CASSEPLRLAGGKSHEQYF. CDR3 nucleotide sequence: TGTGCCAGCAGTGAACCGCTTCGGCTAGCGGGAGGGAAGTCCCACGAGCAGTACTTC.